Sequencing of this T cell receptor beta chain was carried out in a study of cytomegalovirus exposure and HLA in healthy donors. Overall study results and limits: DRB1 had the most TCR associations and HLA-C the fewest, a later analysis found, with rates varying by HLA locus. Accurate HLA-A and HLA-B prediction from TCR beta sequences was reported for most subjects.

This CDR3 spans 15 amino acids. V shed 4 bases and J 1 base; nucleotides not matched to a gene: 6. Germline V lookup: CDR1 SGHNT, CDR2 YYREEE (reference sequence). About this clone: Its antigen is unidentified.

PCR used 60 Vbeta primers and 13 Jbeta primers. The repertoire was sequenced with immunoSEQ multiplex PCR; TCRdb's copy has only in-frame clones and lacks some. The sample records roughly 150,000 clones, roughly three quarters being singletons. This receptor was identified in a man aged 35-49 years in good health and CMV-seronegative. The chain employs TRBV5-4 and TRBJ2-7, with 9 bases lining up with TRBD1. The sample comprised PBMCs. DNA of the CDR3: TGTGCCAGCAGCCGTGACGGGACAGGGTCCTACGAGCAGTACTTC. Encoded protein: CASSRDGTGSYEQYF.